This T cell receptor (beta chain) came from a study of CD8 T cells in ankylosing spondylitis. The CDR3 sequence is 15 residues long. CDR1 and CDR2 from the germline V gene are SGDLS and YYNGEE. Losses at the gene ends were 0 bases for V and 5 bases for J; bases not matched to a gene: 3. This clonotype was seen repeatedly, ten times or more. TCRdb passed the 5' RACE reads through MiXCR, listing each CDR3 protein once. The data show 8,400 or so distinct CDR3 sequences, 3.9% seen once. The material sequenced was blood, either unsorted or a sorted T cell fraction (not recorded which). The TCR sequence derives from a female donor with ankylosing spondylitis or in good health (not recorded which). V and J are TRBV9 and TRBJ2-3, with 10 bases matching TRBD2. CDR3 in amino acids: CASSVDGTSVDTQYF. Written as DNA, the CDR3 is TGTGCCAGCAGCGTAGACGGGACTAGCGTAGATACGCAGTATTTT.